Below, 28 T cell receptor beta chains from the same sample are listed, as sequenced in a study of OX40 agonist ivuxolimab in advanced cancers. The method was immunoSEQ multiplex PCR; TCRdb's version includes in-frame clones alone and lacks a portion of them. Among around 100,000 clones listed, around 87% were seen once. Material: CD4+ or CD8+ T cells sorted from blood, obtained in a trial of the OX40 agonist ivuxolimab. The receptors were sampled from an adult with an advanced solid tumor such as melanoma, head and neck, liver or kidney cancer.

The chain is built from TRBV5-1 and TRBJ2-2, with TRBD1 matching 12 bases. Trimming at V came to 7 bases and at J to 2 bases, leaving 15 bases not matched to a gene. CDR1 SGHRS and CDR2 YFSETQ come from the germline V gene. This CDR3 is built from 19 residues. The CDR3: CASQVFSGQGARNTGELFF. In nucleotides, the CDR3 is TGCGCCAGCCAGGTTTTTTCGGGACAGGGGGCAAGAAACACCGGGGAGCTGTTTTTT.

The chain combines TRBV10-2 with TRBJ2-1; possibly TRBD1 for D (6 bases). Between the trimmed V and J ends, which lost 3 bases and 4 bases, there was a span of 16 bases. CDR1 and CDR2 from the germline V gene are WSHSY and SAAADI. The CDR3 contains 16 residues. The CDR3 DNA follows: TGCGCCAGCAGTGAATGGACAGCTAAAGTTTACAATGAGCAGTTCTTC. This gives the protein CASSEWTAKVYNEQFF.

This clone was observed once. CDR3 in amino acids: CASLRLTGRVSTEAFF. CDR3 DNA: TGTGCCTCTTTGAGATTAACAGGGAGGGTGAGCACTGAAGCTTTCTTT. This rearrangement joins TRBV30 to TRBJ1-1; D perhaps matches TRBD1 (6 bases). Trimming shortened V by 7 bases and J by 4 bases, and 25 bases separated the two germline ends. The CDR3 extends over 16 amino acids. Germline V gene lookup returns CDR1 GTSNPN and CDR2 SVGIG (reference sequence).

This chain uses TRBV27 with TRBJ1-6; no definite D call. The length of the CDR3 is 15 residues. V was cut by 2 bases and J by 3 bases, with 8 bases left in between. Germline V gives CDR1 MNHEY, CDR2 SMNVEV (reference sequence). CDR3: CASSLQAFYNSPLHF. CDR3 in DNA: TGTGCCAGCAGTTTACAGGCCTTCTATAATTCACCCCTCCACTTT.

In DNA, the CDR3 is TGTGCCAGTAGTAGGGGACTGCTACTTAATAGCAATCAGCCCCAGCATTTT. Its protein is CASSRGLLLNSNQPQHF. This chain connects TRBV19 to TRBJ1-5, with D possibly matching TRBD1 (5 bases). V lost 4 bases and J 0 bases, leaving 16 bases between the germline ends. This CDR3 has 17 residues. Per germline, CDR1 LNHDA and CDR2 SQIVND (reference sequence). Combining the CDR3 with reference TRBV19 and TRBJ1-5 gives the whole variable domain DGGITQSPKYLFRKEGQNVTLSCEQNLNHDAMYWYRQDPGQGLRLIYYSQIVNDFQKGDIAEGYSVSREKKESFPLTVTSAQKNPTAFYLCASSRGLLLNSNQPQHFGDGTRLSIL.

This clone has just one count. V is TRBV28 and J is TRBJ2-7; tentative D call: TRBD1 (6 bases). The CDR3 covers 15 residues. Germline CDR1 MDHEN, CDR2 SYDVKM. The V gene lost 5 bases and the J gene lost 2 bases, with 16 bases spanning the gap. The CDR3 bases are TGTGCCAGCAGTCCGCCTACAGGGTATCCCTACGAGCAGTACTTC. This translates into CASSPPTGYPYEQYF.

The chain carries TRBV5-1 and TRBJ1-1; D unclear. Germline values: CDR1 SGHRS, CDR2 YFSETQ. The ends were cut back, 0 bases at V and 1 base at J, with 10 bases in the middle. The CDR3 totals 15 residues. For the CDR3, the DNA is TGCGCCAGCAGCTTGGGCCGCCTACAGAACACTGAAGCTTTCTTT. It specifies CASSLGRLQNTEAFF.

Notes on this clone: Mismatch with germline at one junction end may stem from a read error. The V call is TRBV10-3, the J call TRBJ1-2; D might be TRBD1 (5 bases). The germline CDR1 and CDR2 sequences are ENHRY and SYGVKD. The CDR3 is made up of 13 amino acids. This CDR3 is CIHSWGTPYGYTF. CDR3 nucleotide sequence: TGCATCCACTCTTGGGGGACGCCTTATGGCTACACCTTC.

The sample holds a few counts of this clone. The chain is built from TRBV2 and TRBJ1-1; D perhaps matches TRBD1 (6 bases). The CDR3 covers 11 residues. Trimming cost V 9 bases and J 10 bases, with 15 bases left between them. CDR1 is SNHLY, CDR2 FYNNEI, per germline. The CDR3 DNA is TGTGCCAGTACGGGGGCGGCTGGAGCTTTCTTT. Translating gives CASTGAAGAFF.

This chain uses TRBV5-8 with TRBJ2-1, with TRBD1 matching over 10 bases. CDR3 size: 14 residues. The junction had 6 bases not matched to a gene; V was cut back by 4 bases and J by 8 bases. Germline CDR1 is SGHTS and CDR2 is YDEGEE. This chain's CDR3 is CASSTGQGRDEQFF. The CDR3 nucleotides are TGTGCCAGCAGCACGGGACAGGGGAGGGATGAGCAGTTCTTC.

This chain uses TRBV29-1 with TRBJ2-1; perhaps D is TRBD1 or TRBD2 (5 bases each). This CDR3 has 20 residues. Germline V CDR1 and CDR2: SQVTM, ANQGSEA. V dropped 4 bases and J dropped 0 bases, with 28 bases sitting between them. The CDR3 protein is CSVVFLGWTMGRASYNEQFF. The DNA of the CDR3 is TGCAGCGTTGTTTTCCTGGGGTGGACAATGGGGCGGGCCTCCTACAATGAGCAGTTCTTC.

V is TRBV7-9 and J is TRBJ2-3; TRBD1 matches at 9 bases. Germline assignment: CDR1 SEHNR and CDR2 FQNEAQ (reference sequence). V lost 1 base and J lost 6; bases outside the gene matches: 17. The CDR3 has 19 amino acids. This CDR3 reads CASSLGGISGTGLSDTQYF. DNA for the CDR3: TGTGCCAGCAGCTTAGGCGGCATCTCCGGGACAGGGCTATCTGATACGCAGTATTTT.

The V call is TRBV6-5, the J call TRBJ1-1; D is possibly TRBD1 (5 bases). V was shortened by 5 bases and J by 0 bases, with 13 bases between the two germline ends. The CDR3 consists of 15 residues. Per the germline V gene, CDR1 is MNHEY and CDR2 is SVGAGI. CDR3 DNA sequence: TGTGCCAGCAGTCCAAGGACACCTATGAACACTGAAGCTTTCTTT. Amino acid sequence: CASSPRTPMNTEAFF.

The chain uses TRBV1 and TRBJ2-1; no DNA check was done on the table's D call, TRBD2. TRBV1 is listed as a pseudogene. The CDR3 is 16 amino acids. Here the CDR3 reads CTSSQAPGTPYNEQFF. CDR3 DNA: TGCACCAGCAGCCAAGCCCCCGGGACTCCCTACAATGAGCAGTTCTTC.

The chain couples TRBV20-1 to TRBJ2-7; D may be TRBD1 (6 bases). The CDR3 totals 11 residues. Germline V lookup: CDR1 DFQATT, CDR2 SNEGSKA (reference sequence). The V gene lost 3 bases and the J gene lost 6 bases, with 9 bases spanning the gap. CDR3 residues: CSARKGGEQYF. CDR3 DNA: TGCAGTGCTAGGAAAGGGGGCGAGCAGTACTTC.

CDR3 bases: TGCGCCAGCAGTGAGGACCGTAGGAGGCGGTCCTACAATGAGCAGTTCTTC. Translation gives CASSEDRRRRSYNEQFF. This chain links TRBV10-1 with TRBJ2-1; D perhaps matches TRBD2 (5 bases). The CDR3 length is 17 residues. Between the trimmed V and J ends, which lost 2 bases and 1 base, there was a span of 15 bases. Germline V lookup: CDR1 WNHNN, CDR2 SYGVQD (reference sequence).

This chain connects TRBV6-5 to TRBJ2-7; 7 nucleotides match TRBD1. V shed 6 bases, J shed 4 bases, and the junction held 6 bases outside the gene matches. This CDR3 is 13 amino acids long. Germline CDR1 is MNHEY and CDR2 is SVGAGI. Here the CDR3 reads CASSRGTEYEQYF. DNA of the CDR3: TGTGCCAGCAGCAGGGGGACAGAGTACGAGCAGTACTTC.

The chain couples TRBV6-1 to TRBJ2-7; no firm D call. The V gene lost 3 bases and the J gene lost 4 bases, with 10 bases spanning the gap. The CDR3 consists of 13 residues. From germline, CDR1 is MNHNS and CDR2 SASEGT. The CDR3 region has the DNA TGTGCCAGCAGTGAGGGTTGGACGTACGAGCAGTACTTC. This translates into CASSEGWTYEQYF.

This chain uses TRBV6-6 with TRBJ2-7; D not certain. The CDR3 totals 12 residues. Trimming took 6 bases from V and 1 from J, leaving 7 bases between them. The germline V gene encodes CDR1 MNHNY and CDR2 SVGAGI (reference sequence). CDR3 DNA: TGTGCCAGCAGCCAGGCTTCCTACGAGCAGTACTTC. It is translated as CASSQASYEQYF.

CDR3 DNA sequence: TGTGCCAGCAGTTCGGGACAACATAGCAATCAGCCCCAGCATTTT. Protein product: CASSSGQHSNQPQHF. The chain has TRBV6-5 and TRBJ1-5; possible D gene TRBD1, 6 bases. Germline assignment: CDR1 MNHEY and CDR2 SVGAGI. V was clipped by 4 bases and J by 0 bases, with 10 bases between them. CDR3 length equals 15 residues.

The CDR3 protein is CASTRAGGTGELFF. Here the CDR3 DNA reads TGTGCCAGCACCCGGGCGGGAGGCACCGGGGAGCTGTTTTTT. J is TRBJ2-2 and V is TRBV5-4; 8 bases match TRBD2. The CDR3 covers 14 residues. After removal of 6 bases from V and 4 bases from J, the junction contained 5 bases not matched to a gene. The germline V gene encodes CDR1 SGHNT and CDR2 YYREEE (reference sequence).

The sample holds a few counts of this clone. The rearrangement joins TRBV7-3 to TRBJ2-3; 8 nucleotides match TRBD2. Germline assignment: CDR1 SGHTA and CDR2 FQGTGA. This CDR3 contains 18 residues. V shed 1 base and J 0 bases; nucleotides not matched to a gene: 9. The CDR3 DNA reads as TGTGCCAGCAGCTTAATTTCGATGGGACTAGGAAGCACAGATACGCAGTATTTT. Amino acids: CASSLISMGLGSTDTQYF.

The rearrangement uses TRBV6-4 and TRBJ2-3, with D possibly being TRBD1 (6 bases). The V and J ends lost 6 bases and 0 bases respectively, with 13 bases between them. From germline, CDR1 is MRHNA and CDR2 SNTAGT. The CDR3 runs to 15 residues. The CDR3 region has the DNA TGTGCCAGCAGCCGGGACACCTTAAGCACAGATACGCAGTATTTT. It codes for CASSRDTLSTDTQYF.

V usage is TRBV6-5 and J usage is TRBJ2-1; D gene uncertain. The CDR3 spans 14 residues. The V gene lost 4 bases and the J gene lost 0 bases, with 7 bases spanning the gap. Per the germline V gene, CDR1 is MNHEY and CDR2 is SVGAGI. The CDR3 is CASSSASSYNEQFF. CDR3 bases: TGTGCCAGCAGTTCGGCGAGCTCCTACAATGAGCAGTTCTTC.

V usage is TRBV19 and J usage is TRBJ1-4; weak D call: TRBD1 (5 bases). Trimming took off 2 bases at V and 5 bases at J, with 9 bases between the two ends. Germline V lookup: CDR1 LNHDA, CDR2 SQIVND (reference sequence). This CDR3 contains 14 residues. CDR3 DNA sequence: TGTGCCAGTAGTATATTGGCAGGGAATGAAAAACTGTTTTTT. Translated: CASSILAGNEKLFF.

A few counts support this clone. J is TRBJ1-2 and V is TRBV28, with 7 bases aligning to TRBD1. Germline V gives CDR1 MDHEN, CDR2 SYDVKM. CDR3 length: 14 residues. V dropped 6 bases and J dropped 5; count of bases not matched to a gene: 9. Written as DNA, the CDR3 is TGTGCCAGCAGATCCACAGGGGAGAGGTATGGCTACACCTTC. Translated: CASRSTGERYGYTF.

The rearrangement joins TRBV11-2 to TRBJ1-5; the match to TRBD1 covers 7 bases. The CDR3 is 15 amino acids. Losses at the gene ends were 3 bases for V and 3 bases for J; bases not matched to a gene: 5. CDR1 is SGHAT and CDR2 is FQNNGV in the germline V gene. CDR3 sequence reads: CASSLGTDPNQPQHF. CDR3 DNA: TGTGCCAGCAGCTTGGGGACAGATCCCAATCAGCCCCAGCATTTT.

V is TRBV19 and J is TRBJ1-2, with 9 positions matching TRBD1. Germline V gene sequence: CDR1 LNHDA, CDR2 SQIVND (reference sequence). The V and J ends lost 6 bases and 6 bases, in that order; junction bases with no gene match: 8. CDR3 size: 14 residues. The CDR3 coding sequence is TGTGCCAGTAGCTACCTCGGGACAGGGAATGGCTACACCTTC. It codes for CASSYLGTGNGYTF.